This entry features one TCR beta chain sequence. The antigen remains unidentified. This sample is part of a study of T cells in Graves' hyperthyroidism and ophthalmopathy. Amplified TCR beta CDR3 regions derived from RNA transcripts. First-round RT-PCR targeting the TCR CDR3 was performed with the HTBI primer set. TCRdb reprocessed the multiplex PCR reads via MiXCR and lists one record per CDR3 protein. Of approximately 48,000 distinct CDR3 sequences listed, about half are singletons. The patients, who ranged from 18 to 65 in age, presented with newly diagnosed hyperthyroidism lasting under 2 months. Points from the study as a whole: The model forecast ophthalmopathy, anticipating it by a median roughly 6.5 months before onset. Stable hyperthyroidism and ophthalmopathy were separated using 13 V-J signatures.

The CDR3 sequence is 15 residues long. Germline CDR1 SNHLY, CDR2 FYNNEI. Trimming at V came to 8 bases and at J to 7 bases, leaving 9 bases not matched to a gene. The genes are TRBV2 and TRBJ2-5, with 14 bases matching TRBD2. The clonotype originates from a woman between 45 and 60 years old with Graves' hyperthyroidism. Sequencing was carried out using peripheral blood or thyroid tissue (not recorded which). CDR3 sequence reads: CASRGLAGVSGTQYF. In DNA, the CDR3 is TGTGCCAGCCGGGGACTAGCGGGAGTCTCGGGGACCCAGTACTTC.